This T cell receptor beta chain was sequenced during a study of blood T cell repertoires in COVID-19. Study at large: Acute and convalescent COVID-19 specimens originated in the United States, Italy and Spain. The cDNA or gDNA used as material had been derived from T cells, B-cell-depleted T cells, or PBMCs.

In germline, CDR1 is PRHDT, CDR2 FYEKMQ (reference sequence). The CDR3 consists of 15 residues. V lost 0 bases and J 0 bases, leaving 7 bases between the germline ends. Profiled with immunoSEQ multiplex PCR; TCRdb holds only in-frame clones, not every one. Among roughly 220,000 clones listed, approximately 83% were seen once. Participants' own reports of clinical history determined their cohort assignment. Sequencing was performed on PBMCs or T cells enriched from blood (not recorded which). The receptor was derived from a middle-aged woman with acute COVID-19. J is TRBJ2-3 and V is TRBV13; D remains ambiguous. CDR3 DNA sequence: TGTGCCAGCAGCTTAGGCCCCAGGAGCACAGATACGCAGTATTTT. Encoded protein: CASSLGPRSTDTQYF.